Listed here is a single T cell receptor (beta chain). The sample originates from a study of blood T cell repertoires in COVID-19. Background on the study: The United States, Italy and Spain supplied acute and convalescent COVID-19 samples. PBMCs, B-cell-depleted T cells, or T cells were the source of the cDNA or gDNA that made up the material.

Original processing notes: Estimated nucleated cell counts came from reference gene primer amplification. Profiling relied on immunoSEQ multiplex PCR, and the TCRdb table lists in-frame clones only, not all of them. That table supplies the V and J calls and clone size; D and trimming were determined from the DNA. The sample shows hundreds of thousands of clones, around 87% of them seen only once. The CDR3 runs 12 residues. The V gene lost 1 base and the J gene lost 7 bases, with 5 bases spanning the gap. The germline CDR1 and CDR2 sequences are SGHVS and FQNEAQ. The specimen sequenced was peripheral blood. The rearrangement links TRBV7-8 to TRBJ1-3; D uncertain. This sequence originates from a woman between 50 and 59 years old who had recovered from COVID-19. CDR3 residues: CASSLVENTIYF. For the CDR3, the DNA is TGTGCCAGCAGCTTAGTTGAGAACACCATATATTTT.